This is a list of T cell receptor beta chains from one sample in a study of blood T cell repertoires in COVID-19. TCRdb's table, derived via immunoSEQ multiplex PCR, lists solely in-frame clones and lacks some. Of around 250,000 clones in the sample, just over 85% are singletons; the top ten hold 3%. Sequencing was carried out using peripheral blood. Receptor source: a young woman with active or convalescent COVID-19. CDR3s include the opening cysteine and the closing phenylalanine or tryptophan. D genes are given only for firm matches. Where a row states a size, it is once, few, many or the class of an expanded clone; other rows omit it.

CASSLIPRGGDNEQFF | TGTGCCAGCTCACTGATTCCCCGAGGGGGTGATAATGAGCAGTTCTTC | . | TRBJ2-1 | . | TRBV18
CSVKENLYNSPLHF | TGCAGCGTCAAGGAGAACCTTTATAATTCACCCCTCCACTTT | . | TRBJ1-6 | . | TRBV29-1
CASSYSTGTIYGYTF | TGTGCCAGCAGTTATTCCACCGGGACAATCTATGGCTACACCTTC | . | TRBJ1-2 | . | TRBV6-2/TRBV6-3
CAWSVRDRHSGNTIYF | TGTGCCTGGAGTGTACGGGACAGGCACTCTGGAAACACCATATATTTT | . | TRBJ1-3 | TRBD1 | TRBV30
CASSPGTVGPNTEAFF | TGTGCCAGTAGTCCTGGGACAGTAGGGCCGAACACTGAAGCTTTCTTT | . | TRBJ1-1 | TRBD1 | TRBV19
CASSVGGGGYTF | TGTGCCAGCAGTGTGGGAGGAGGCGGCTACACCTTC | . | TRBJ1-2 | . | TRBV25-1
CASSYSDTQYF | TGTGCCAGCAGTTACTCGGATACGCAGTATTTT | . | TRBJ2-3 | . | TRBV2
CASSQSLNYGYTF | TGCGCCAGCAGCCAAAGCCTAAACTATGGCTACACCTTC | . | TRBJ1-2 | . | TRBV5-1
CASSQVPNQPQHF | TGTGCCAGTTCACAGGTTCCCAATCAGCCCCAGCATTTT | . | TRBJ1-5 | . | TRBV6-5
CASYITGGRGANTEAFF | TGTGCCAGCTACATAACAGGGGGCCGGGGGGCGAACACTGAAGCTTTCTTT | . | TRBJ1-1 | TRBD1 | TRBV14
CASSNNRDRDTYSNQPQHF | TGTGCCAGCAGCAATAACCGGGACAGGGATACCTATAGCAATCAGCCCCAGCATTTT | . | TRBJ1-5 | . | TRBV21-1
CASSSPGLSTNEKLFF | TGTGCCAGCAGTTCGCCGGGACTTTCCACTAATGAAAAACTGTTTTTT | . | TRBJ1-4 | . | TRBV6-6
CASSPYLPGTSGGNEQFF | TGTGCCAGCAGCCCTTATTTACCCGGGACTAGCGGGGGTAATGAGCAGTTCTTC | . | TRBJ2-1 | TRBD2 | TRBV3-1/TRBV3-2
CASSFRRSAFGELFF | TGTGCCAGCAGCTTCCGTCGTAGTGCTTTCGGGGAGCTGTTTTTT | . | TRBJ2-2 | . | TRBV7-3
CASSPGRRHEKLFF | TGCGCCAGCAGCCCAGGGAGGAGGCATGAAAAACTGTTTTTT | . | TRBJ1-4 | . | TRBV10-2
CASSVTSGASSYNEQFF | TGTGCCAGCAGCGTGACTAGCGGGGCGAGCTCCTACAATGAGCAGTTCTTC | . | TRBJ2-1 | TRBD2 | TRBV9
CASSQQRGGTYEQYF | TGTGCCAGCAGCCAGCAGCGGGGGGGGACCTACGAGCAGTACTTC | . | TRBJ2-7 | TRBD2 | TRBV3-1/TRBV3-2
CATSDWRGQGNQPQHF | TGTGCCACCAGTGATTGGAGGGGGCAAGGCAATCAGCCCCAGCATTTT | once | TRBJ1-5 | TRBD1 | TRBV24-1
CASSLDGDRVRGGYTF | TGTGCCAGCAGCTTGGATGGGGACAGGGTGCGCGGTGGCTACACCTTC | . | TRBJ1-2 | TRBD1 | TRBV5-4
CAWSLPQGDHF | TGTGCCTGGAGTCTGCCTCAGGGGGACCACTTT | . | TRBJ1-6 | TRBD1 | TRBV30
CSARSRETQYF | TGCAGTGCTAGATCTAGAGAGACCCAGTACTTC | few | TRBJ2-5 | . | TRBV20-1
CASSSGTANEKLFF | TGTGCCAGCAGCTCTGGGACAGCTAATGAAAAACTGTTTTTT | . | TRBJ1-4 | TRBD1 | TRBV5-4
CASSPRGHLGYEQYF | TGTGCCAGCAGCCCCCGGGGTCACTTAGGGTACGAGCAGTACTTC | . | TRBJ2-7 | . | TRBV3-1/TRBV3-2
CASSPGLPRGNEQFF | TGTGCCAGCAGCCCCGGCCTCCCTCGGGGGAATGAGCAGTTCTTC | . | TRBJ2-1 | . | TRBV7-2
CASSPVTGGGLEQYF | TGTGCCAGCTCACCAGTGACAGGGGGAGGGCTCGAGCAGTACTTC | . | TRBJ2-7 | TRBD1 | TRBV18
CASSEAGRSRRSYEQYF | TGTGCCAGCAGTGAAGCCGGCAGGTCCAGAAGATCCTACGAGCAGTACTTC | . | TRBJ2-7 | . | TRBV2
CASSQSSTRDTPTRGYTF | TGCGCCAGCAGCCAATCTTCAACTCGGGACACCCCTACAAGGGGCTACACCTTC | . | TRBJ1-2 | . | TRBV4-3
CASSRRSTEAFF | TGTGCCAGCAGTCGGCGGTCCACTGAAGCTTTCTTT | . | TRBJ1-1 | . | TRBV12-3/TRBV12-4
CASRRRQGGSTDTQYF | TGTGCAAGTCGCCGACGACAGGGAGGTAGCACAGATACGCAGTATTTT | . | TRBJ2-3 | . | TRBV12-2
CASSLVGSGGPQYF | TGTGCCAGCAGCTTAGTGGGTAGCGGGGGTCCCCAGTACTTC | . | TRBJ2-7 | TRBD2 | TRBV7-2
CASSRNSGENEQFF | TGTGCCAGCAGCCGTAATAGCGGGGAAAATGAGCAGTTCTTC | . | TRBJ2-1 | TRBD2 | TRBV2
CATKTGLGTDTQYF | TGTGCCACCAAAACAGGTTTGGGCACAGATACGCAGTATTTT | . | TRBJ2-3 | . | TRBV28
CAWRSEGSGNQPQHF | TGTGCCTGGAGATCCGAGGGCTCGGGGAATCAGCCCCAGCATTTT | . | TRBJ1-5 | . | TRBV30
CASSLVGQGSFF | . | . | TRBJ2-7 | . | TRBV5-5
CASSYGTSGFAEQFF | TGTGCCAGCAGTTACGGGACTAGCGGATTCGCTGAGCAGTTCTTC | . | TRBJ2-1 | TRBD2 | TRBV6-2/TRBV6-3
CASSPGEGASYEQYF | TGCGCCAGCAGCCCAGGGGAGGGAGCCTCCTACGAGCAGTACTTC | . | TRBJ2-7 | . | TRBV5-1
CASQASSGVEAFF | TGTGCCAGCCAGGCCTCCTCCGGGGTTGAAGCTTTCTTT | . | TRBJ1-1 | . | TRBV27
CASSAGFNTGELFF | TGTGCTAGCAGCGCGGGATTTAACACCGGGGAGCTGTTTTTT | . | TRBJ2-2 | . | TRBV7-7
CAWVSRANTGELFF | TGTGCCTGGGTTTCCAGGGCGAACACCGGGGAGCTGTTTTTT | . | TRBJ2-2 | . | TRBV30
CASLPNQGNEQFF | TGTGCCAGCCTTCCGAATCAGGGCAATGAGCAGTTCTTC | . | TRBJ2-1 | . | TRBV2
CASLGQVAKGFYGYTF | TGTGCCAGCCTCGGACAGGTGGCGAAGGGGTTCTATGGCTACACCTTC | . | TRBJ1-2 | TRBD1 | TRBV2
CASSLTVNSPLHF | TGTGCCAGCAGCTTGACAGTTAATTCACCCCTCCACTTT | . | TRBJ1-6 | . | TRBV7-8
CASSRRLASTDTQYF | TGTGCCAGCAGCCGGAGACTAGCTAGCACAGATACGCAGTATTTT | . | TRBJ2-3 | TRBD2 | TRBV3-1/TRBV3-2
CAWTRGRGTEAFF | TGTGCCTGGACCAGGGGGCGAGGAACTGAAGCTTTCTTT | . | TRBJ1-1 | TRBD1 | TRBV30
CATSRPGTGKADEQFF | TGTGCCACCAGCAGGCCCGGGACAGGGAAGGCTGATGAGCAGTTCTTC | . | TRBJ2-1 | TRBD1 | TRBV15
CASGPGLAGDTQYF | TGTGCTAGTGGTCCCGGACTAGCAGGAGATACGCAGTATTTT | . | TRBJ2-3 | TRBD2 | TRBV12-5
CASSLRTSGTSGDTQYF | TGTGCCAGCAGCTTGAGGACTAGCGGGACCTCGGGAGATACGCAGTATTTT | . | TRBJ2-3 | TRBD2 | TRBV5-5
CASSNRTGLRYGYTF | TGTGCCAGCAGCAATCGGACAGGGCTTCGTTATGGCTACACCTTC | few | TRBJ1-2 | TRBD1 | TRBV5-8
CASSEKLGAGVNTEAFF | TGTGCCAGCAGTGAAAAGTTGGGGGCAGGGGTGAACACTGAAGCTTTCTTT | few | TRBJ1-1 | . | TRBV6-1
CASSPSPGQYPYEQYF | TGTGCCAGCAGCCCTTCCCCAGGACAGTATCCCTACGAGCAGTACTTC | . | TRBJ2-7 | . | TRBV7-3
CATKDNQETQYF | TGTGCCACCAAAGACAACCAAGAGACCCAGTACTTC | once | TRBJ2-5 | . | TRBV24-1
CASSYEAVKAPLHF | TGTGCCAGCAGTTACGAGGCAGTTAAGGCACCCCTCCACTTT | . | TRBJ1-6 | . | TRBV6-2/TRBV6-3
CATSRARDTGNTIYF | TGTGCCACCAGCAGGGCCCGGGACACTGGAAACACCATATATTTT | once | TRBJ1-3 | . | TRBV15
CAAGTTSSTDTQYF | TGTGCGGCGGGGACTACATCTAGCACAGATACGCAGTATTTT | . | TRBJ2-3 | TRBD2 | TRBV6-6